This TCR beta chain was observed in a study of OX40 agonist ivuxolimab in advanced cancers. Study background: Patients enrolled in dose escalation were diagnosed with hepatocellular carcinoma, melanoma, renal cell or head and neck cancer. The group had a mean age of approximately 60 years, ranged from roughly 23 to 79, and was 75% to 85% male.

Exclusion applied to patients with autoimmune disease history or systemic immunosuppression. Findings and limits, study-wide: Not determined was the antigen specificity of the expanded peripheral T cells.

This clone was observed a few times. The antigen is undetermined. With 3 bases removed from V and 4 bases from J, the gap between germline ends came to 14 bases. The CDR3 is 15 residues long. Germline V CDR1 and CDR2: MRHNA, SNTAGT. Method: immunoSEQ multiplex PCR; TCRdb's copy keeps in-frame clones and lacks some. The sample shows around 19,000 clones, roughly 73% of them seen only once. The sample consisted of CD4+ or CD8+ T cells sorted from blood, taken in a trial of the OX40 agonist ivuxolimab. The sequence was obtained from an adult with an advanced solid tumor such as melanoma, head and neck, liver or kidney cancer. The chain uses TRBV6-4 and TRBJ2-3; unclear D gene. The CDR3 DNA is TGTGCCAGCAGTGAATCGGATCTTGGGGCAGATACGCAGTATTTT. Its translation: CASSESDLGADTQYF.